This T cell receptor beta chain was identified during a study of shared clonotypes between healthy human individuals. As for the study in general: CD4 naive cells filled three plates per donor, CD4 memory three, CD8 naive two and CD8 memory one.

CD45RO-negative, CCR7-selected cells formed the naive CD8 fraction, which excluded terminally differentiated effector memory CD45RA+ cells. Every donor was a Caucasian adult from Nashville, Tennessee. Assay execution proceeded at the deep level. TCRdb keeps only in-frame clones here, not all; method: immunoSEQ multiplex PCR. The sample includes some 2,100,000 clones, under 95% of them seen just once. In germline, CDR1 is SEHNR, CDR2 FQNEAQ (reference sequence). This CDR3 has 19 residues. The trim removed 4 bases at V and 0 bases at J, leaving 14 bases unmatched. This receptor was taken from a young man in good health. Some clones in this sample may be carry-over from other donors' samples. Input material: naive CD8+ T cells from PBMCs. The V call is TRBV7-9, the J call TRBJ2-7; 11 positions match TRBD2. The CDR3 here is CASSSPPGTSGISSYEQYF. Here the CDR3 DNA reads TGTGCCAGCAGCTCTCCTCCCGGGACTAGCGGAATTAGCTCCTACGAGCAGTACTTC.